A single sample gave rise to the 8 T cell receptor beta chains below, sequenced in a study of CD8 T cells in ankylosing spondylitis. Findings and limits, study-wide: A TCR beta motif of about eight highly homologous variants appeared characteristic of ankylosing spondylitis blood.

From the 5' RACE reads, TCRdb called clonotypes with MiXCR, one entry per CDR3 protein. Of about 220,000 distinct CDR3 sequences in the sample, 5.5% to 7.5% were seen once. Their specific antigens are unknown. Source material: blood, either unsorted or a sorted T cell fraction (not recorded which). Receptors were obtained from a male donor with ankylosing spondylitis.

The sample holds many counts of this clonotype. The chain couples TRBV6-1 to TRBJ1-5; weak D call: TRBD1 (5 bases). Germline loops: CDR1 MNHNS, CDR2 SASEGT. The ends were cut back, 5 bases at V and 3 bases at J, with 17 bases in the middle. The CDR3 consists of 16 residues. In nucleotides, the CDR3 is TGTGCCAGCAGTCCCGGGGCAGGCTATGCCAATCAGCCCCAGCATTTT. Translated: CASSPGAGYANQPQHF.

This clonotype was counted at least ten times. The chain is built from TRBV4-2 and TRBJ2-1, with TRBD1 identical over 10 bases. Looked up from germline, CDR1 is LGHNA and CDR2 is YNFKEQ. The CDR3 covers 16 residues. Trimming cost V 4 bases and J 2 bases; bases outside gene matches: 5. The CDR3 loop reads CASSLQDRGAYNEQFF. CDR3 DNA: TGTGCCAGCAGCCTCCAGGACAGGGGGGCCTACAATGAGCAGTTCTTC.

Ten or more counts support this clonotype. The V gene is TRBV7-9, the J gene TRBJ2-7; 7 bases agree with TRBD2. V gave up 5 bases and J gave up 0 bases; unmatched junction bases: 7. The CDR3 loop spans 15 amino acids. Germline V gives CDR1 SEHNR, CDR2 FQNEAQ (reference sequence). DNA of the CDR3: TGTGCCAGCAGCCCCCCTAGCGGAAGCTCCTACGAGCAGTACTTC. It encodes CASSPPSGSSYEQYF.

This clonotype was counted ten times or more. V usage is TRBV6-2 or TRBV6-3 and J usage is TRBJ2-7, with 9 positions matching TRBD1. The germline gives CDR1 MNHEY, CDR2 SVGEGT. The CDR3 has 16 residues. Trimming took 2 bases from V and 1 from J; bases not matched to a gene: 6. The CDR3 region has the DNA TGTGCCAGCAGTTACCAGCCGGGACAGGGATCCTACGAGCAGTACTTC. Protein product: CASSYQPGQGSYEQYF.

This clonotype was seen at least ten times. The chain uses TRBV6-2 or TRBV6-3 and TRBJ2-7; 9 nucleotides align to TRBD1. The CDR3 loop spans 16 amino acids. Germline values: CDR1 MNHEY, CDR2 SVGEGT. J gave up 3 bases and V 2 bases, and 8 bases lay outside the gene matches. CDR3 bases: TGTGCCAGCAGTTACCATCCCGGGACAGGGAACTACGAGCAGTACTTC. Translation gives CASSYHPGTGNYEQYF.

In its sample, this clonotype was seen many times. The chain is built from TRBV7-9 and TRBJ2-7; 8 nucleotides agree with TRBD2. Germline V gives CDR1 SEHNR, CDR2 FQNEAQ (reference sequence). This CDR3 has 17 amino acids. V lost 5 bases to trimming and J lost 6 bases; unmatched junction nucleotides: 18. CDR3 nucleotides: TGTGCCAGCAGCCCCCCTCGAACAGCGGGGGAGCTTTTCGAGCAGTACTTC. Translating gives CASSPPRTAGELFEQYF.

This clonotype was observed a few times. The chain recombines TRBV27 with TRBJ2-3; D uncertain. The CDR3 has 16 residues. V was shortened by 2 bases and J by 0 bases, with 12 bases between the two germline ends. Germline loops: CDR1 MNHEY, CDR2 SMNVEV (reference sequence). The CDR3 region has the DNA TGTGCCAGCAGTTTAATGGGGATTGCTAGCACAGATACGCAGTATTTT. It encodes CASSLMGIASTDTQYF.

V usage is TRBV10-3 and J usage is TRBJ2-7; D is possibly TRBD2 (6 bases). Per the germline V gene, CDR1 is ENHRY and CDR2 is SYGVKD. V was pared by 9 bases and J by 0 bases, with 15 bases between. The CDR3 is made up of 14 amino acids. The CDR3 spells CAIGAGLNSYEQYF. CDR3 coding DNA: TGTGCCATAGGGGCGGGATTAAACTCCTACGAGCAGTACTTC.